What follows are 4 T cell receptor beta chains derived from one specimen sequenced in a study of PD-L1 blockade in urothelial cancer. Profiled with immunoSEQ multiplex PCR; TCRdb holds only in-frame clones, not every one. The table has some 52,000 clones, about 80% seen once. The sequencing used PBMCs, collected around atezolizumab (anti-PD-L1) treatment. The receptors come from a man aged 35 to 55 with urothelial cancer.

The chain is built from TRBV13 and TRBJ1-1, with TRBD1 as a possible D gene (5 bases). V gave up 2 bases and J gave up 3 bases, with 16 bases separating them. Germline CDR1 is PRHDT and CDR2 is FYEKMQ (reference sequence). The CDR3 totals 16 residues. CDR3 coding DNA: TGTGCCAGCAGCTTATTCCCAGGGAAGGTAGACACTGAAGCTTTCTTT. Protein sequence: CASSLFPGKVDTEAFF.

The chain links TRBV9 to TRBJ1-3; D is ambiguous. Per germline, CDR1 SGDLS and CDR2 YYNGEE. The CDR3 has 14 residues. V lost 0 bases to trimming and J lost 2 bases, with 6 bases between them. The CDR3 loop is CASSVGGPGNTIYF. CDR3 nucleotides: TGTGCCAGCAGCGTAGGCGGCCCTGGAAACACCATATATTTT. The full variable domain, in which reference TRBV9 and TRBJ1-3 provide the parts outside the CDR3, is DSGVTQTPKHLITATGQRVTLRCSPRSGDLSVYWYQQSLDQGLQFLIQYYNGEERAKGNILERFSAQQFPDLHSELNLSSLELGDSALYFCASSVGGPGNTIYFGEGSWLTVV.

J is TRBJ2-2 and V is TRBV19, with D maybe TRBD1 (5 bases). Trimming left V 3 bases short and J 1 base short, with 18 bases between. The CDR3 consists of 18 residues. Germline V gene sequence: CDR1 LNHDA, CDR2 SQIVND (reference sequence). The CDR3 DNA reads as TGTGCCAGTAGTATTGGTTTCCAGGACACCTTGAACACCGGGGAGCTGTTTTTT. Translated: CASSIGFQDTLNTGELFF.

The V and J genes are TRBV4-3 and TRBJ1-2; TRBD1 aligns across 9 bases. The germline V gene encodes CDR1 LGHNA and CDR2 YSLEER. The CDR3 runs 14 residues. J was trimmed by 4 bases and V by 3 bases; bases with no gene match: 3. The CDR3, as DNA: TGCGCCAGCAGCCAGGGACAGGGCTCCTATGGCTACACCTTC. It specifies CASSQGQGSYGYTF.